This T cell receptor (beta chain) was recorded in a study of T-cell reconstitution after alpha-beta-depleted transplantation in children. This clonotype has a handful of counts. Preparation of the TCRbeta library involved a method that used unique molecular identifiers. In TCRdb, the PCR reads were re-called with MiXCR into one record per CDR3 protein. The table has 500,000 or so distinct CDR3 sequences, roughly 11% seen once. Trimming pared 4 bases from V and 0 bases from J, leaving 19 bases between. CDR3 size: 18 residues. CDR1 and CDR2 from the germline V gene are SGHAT and FQNNGV. Sample: PBMCs, mostly from graft donor cells, taken 180 days after TCRalphabeta/CD19-depleted stem cell transplant. This sequence was found in a female patient aged 2 to 10 who had a stem cell transplant for aplastic anemia, so the T cells may come from the graft donor. The genes are TRBV11-2 and TRBJ1-3; tentatively, D is TRBD1 (5 bases). This CDR3 reads CASSSTPTAAISGNTIYF. CDR3 bases: TGTGCCAGCAGCTCGACCCCGACAGCCGCAATCTCTGGAAACACCATATATTTT.